The source of this T cell receptor (beta chain) is a study of blood T cell repertoires in COVID-19. Study context: Donors in the United States, Italy and Spain gave samples during acute or convalescent COVID-19. Sample material is recorded as cDNA or gDNA derived from T cells, B-cell-depleted T cells, or PBMCs.

The germline V gene has CDR1 SQVTM and CDR2 ANQGSEA. This CDR3 is built from 11 residues. Trimming shortened V by 3 bases and J by 6 bases, and 8 bases separated the two germline ends. The table came from immunoSEQ multiplex PCR; TCRdb's copy has only in-frame clones and leaves some out. Among about 140,000 clones, almost 90% were seen once, and the ten largest hold more than 9%. The rearrangement joins TRBV29-1 to TRBJ1-2, with D possibly being TRBD1 (5 bases). The sequence came from a man aged 50 or older with active or convalescent COVID-19. The sequenced sample was peripheral blood. CDR3 sequence reads: CSVEGGDGYTF. CDR3 nucleotide sequence: TGCAGCGTTGAGGGAGGGGATGGCTACACCTTC.